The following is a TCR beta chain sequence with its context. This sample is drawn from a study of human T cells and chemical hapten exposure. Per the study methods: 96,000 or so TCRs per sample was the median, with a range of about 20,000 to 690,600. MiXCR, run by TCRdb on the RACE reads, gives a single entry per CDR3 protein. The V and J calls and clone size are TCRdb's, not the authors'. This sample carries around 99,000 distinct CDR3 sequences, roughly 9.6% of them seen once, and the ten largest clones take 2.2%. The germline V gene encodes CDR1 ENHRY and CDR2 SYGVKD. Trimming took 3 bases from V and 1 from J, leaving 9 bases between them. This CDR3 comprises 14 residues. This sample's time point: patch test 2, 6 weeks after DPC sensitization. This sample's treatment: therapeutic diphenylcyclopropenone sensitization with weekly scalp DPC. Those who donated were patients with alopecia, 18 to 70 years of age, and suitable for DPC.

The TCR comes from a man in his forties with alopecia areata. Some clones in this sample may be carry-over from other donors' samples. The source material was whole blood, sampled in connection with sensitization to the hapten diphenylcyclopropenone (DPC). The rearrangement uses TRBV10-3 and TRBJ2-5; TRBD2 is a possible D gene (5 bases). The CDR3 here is CAISDLRVQETQYF. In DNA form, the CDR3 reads TGTGCCATCAGTGATCTGCGGGTCCAAGAGACCCAGTACTTC.